The table lists the clone carrying this T cell receptor beta chain with a few counts. What it binds is unknown. The method was immunoSEQ multiplex PCR; TCRdb's version includes in-frame clones alone and lacks a portion of them. The sample shows about 120,000 clones, about 88% of them seen only once. The source of the sample is a study of T cell responses to AZD1222 COVID-19 vaccine. Study outcomes and limitations: Epitopes outside B.1.351 and B.1.1.7 mutated regions reportedly drew nearly half of spike TCRs.

The germline CDR1 and CDR2 sequences are LNHDA and SQIVND (reference sequence). The CDR3 is 15 residues long. With V trimmed by 5 bases and J by 6 bases, 9 bases remained unmatched. The sequenced sample was peripheral blood, obtained 28 days after the second AZD1222 dose. The clonotype originates from an adult who received the AZD1222 COVID-19 vaccine. This rearrangement joins TRBV19 to TRBJ1-5; 8 positions match TRBD1. The CDR3 region has the DNA TGTGCCAGTAGTTCCGACAGGGGAGTTAGTCAGCCCCAGCATTTT. This gives the protein CASSSDRGVSQPQHF.